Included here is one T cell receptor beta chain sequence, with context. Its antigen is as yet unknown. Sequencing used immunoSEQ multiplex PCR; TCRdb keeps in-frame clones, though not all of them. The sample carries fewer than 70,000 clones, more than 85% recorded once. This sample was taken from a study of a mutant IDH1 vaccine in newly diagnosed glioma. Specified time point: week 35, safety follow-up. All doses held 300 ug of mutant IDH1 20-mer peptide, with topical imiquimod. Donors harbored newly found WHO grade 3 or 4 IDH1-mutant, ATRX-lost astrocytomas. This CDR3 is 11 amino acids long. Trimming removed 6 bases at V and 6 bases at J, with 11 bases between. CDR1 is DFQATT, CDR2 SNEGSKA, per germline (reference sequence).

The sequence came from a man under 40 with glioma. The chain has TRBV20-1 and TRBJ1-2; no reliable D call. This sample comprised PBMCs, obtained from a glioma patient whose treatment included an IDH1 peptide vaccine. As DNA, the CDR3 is TGCAGTGCCCCGAGTCTCGATGGCTACACCTTC. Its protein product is CSAPSLDGYTF.